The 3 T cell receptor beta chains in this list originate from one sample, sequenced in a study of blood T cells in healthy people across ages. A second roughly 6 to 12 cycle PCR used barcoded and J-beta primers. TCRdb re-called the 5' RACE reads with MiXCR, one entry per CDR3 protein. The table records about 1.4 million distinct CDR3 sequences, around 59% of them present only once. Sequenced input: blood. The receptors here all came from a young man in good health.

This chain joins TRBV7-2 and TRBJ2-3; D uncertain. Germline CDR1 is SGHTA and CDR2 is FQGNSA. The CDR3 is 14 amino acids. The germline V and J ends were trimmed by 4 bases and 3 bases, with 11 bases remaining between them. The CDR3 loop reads CASSSSPLTDTQYF. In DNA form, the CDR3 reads TGTGCCAGCAGCTCTTCACCCCTAACAGATACGCAGTATTTT.

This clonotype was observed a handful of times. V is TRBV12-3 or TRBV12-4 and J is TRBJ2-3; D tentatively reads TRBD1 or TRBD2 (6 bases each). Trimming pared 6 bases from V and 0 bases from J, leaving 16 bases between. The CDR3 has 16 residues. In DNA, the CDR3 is TGTGCCAGCAGCGTGGGGGGCAATCCTAGCACAGATACGCAGTATTTT. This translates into CASSVGGNPSTDTQYF.

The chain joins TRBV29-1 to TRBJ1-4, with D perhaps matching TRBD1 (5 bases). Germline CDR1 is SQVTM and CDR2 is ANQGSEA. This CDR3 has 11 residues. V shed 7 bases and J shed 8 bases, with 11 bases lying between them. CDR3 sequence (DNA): TGCAGCGCGGGCGGGGCCGAAAAACTGTTTTTT. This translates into CSAGGAEKLFF.